These 24 T cell receptor beta chains were sequenced from one sample in a study of early T cells in non-severe SARS-CoV-2 infection. TCRdb redid the calling of the 5' RACE reads with MiXCR, one entry per CDR3 protein. The sample yields 40,000 to 60,000 distinct CDR3 sequences, roughly 9.8% seen once. Sequencing was carried out using whole blood. These receptors all stem from an adult who was a healthcare worker with PCR-confirmed SARS-CoV-2 infection or an uninfected control (not recorded which).

The table lists this clonotype with many counts. The chain employs TRBV11-2 and TRBJ2-1; D gene uncertain. Germline CDR1 reads SGHAT; CDR2 reads FQNNGV. V lost 0 bases to trimming and J lost 0 bases, with 3 bases between them. There are 14 residues in the CDR3. CDR3 sequence: CASSLDPSYNEQFF. The CDR3 DNA sequence: TGTGCCAGCAGCTTAGATCCCTCCTACAATGAGCAGTTCTTC.

This clonotype was seen repeatedly, ten times or more. The rearrangement links TRBV11-2 to TRBJ2-5, with 13 bases fitting TRBD2. The germline gives CDR1 SGHAT, CDR2 FQNNGV. With 5 bases clipped from V and 4 bases from J, the junction kept 10 bases outside the gene matches. CDR3 size: 17 residues. CDR3: CASSLLRTSGSGETQYF. The CDR3, as DNA: TGTGCCAGCAGCCTTCTTAGGACTAGCGGGAGCGGAGAGACCCAGTACTTC.

This clonotype was picked up a small number of times. The gene calls are TRBV6-5 and TRBJ2-1, with a weak D call TRBD2 (5 bases). CDR1 and CDR2 (germline): MNHEY, SVGAGI. The V gene lost 8 bases and the J gene lost 2 bases, with 13 bases spanning the gap. The CDR3 contains 14 residues. Here the CDR3 DNA reads TGTGCCAGCGGATTCCGCGGGCCCTACAATGAGCAGTTCTTC. Protein: CASGFRGPYNEQFF.

This clonotype has a handful of counts. The DNA of the CDR3 is TGTGCCAGCAGTTTATGGTCCCAAGAGACCCAGTACTTC. Amino acid sequence: CASSLWSQETQYF. The chain joins TRBV12-3 or TRBV12-4 to TRBJ2-5; no clear D. Trimming removed 2 bases from V and 1 base from J, with 5 bases in between. The CDR3 extends over 13 amino acids.

This clonotype was seen many times. The chain is built from TRBV18 and TRBJ2-3; 9 positions agree with TRBD2. The germline gives CDR1 KGHSH, CDR2 LQKENI. Losses at the gene ends were 1 base for V and 4 bases for J; bases not matched to a gene: 3. The CDR3 length is 15 residues. This CDR3 reads CASSPLLAGSDTQYF. The CDR3 DNA reads as TGTGCCAGCTCACCACTACTAGCGGGTTCAGATACGCAGTATTTT.

CDR3 DNA sequence: TGTGCCACCGCGACGCGATTGGAGCAGTTCTTC. Translating gives CATATRLEQFF. This chain connects TRBV15 to TRBJ2-1, with D uncertain. The CDR3 runs 11 residues. Germline CDR1 reads LNHNV; CDR2 reads YYDKDF (reference sequence). V gave up 8 bases and J gave up 10 bases, with 12 bases separating them. Using reference TRBV15 and TRBJ2-1 for the parts outside the CDR3, the full variable domain is DAMVIQNPRYQVTQFGKPVTLSCSQTLNHNVMYWYQQKSSQAPKLLFHYYDKDFNNEADTPDNFQSRRPNTSFCFLDIRSPGLGDTAMYLCATATRLEQFFGPGTRLTVL.

This clonotype was recorded at least ten times. This chain uses TRBV7-9 with TRBJ1-2; no clear D gene. The CDR3 totals 15 residues. V was clipped by 1 base and J by 0 bases, with 9 bases between them. Germline V CDR1 and CDR2: SEHNR, FQNEAQ (reference sequence). DNA of the CDR3: TGTGCCAGCAGCTTAGTGGCCGGAGCTAACTATGGCTACACCTTC. It translates to CASSLVAGANYGYTF.

V usage is TRBV25-1 and J usage is TRBJ1-1, with 7 bases matching TRBD1. The germline CDR1 and CDR2 sequences are MGHDK and SYGVNS. V lost 7 bases to trimming and J lost 0 bases; unmatched junction nucleotides: 5. The CDR3 sequence is 14 residues long. DNA for the CDR3: TGTGCCAGCACTCAGACAGGGCTGAACACTGAAGCTTTCTTT. It encodes CASTQTGLNTEAFF. The full variable domain, in which reference TRBV25-1 and TRBJ1-1 provide the parts outside the CDR3, is EADIYQTPRYLVIGTGKKITLECSQTMGHDKMYWYQQDPGMELHLIHYSYGVNSTEKGDLSSESTVSRIRTEHFPLTLESARPSHTSQYLCASTQTGLNTEAFFGQGTRLTVV.

The V and J genes are TRBV2 and TRBJ2-4; D is tentatively TRBD1 or TRBD2 (5 bases each). Trimming pared 6 bases from V and 9 bases from J, leaving 21 bases between. The germline gives CDR1 SNHLY, CDR2 FYNNEI. The CDR3 extends over 15 amino acids. The CDR3 bases are TGTGCCAGCAGGGCCTCGGGACGGACAAATGGCATTCAGTACTTC. Its translation: CASRASGRTNGIQYF.

This clonotype was observed at least ten times. The chain is built from TRBV29-1 and TRBJ2-7; D gene ambiguous. V gave up 4 bases and J gave up 0 bases, with 7 bases separating them. Germline CDR1 reads SQVTM; CDR2 reads ANQGSEA. There are 12 residues in the CDR3. The CDR3 region has the DNA TGCAGCGTTGTAAGAGACTCCTACGAGCAGTACTTC. It specifies CSVVRDSYEQYF.

This clonotype came up a few times. This chain uses TRBV3-1 with TRBJ2-7; 7 bases agree with TRBD2. CDR1 and CDR2 from the germline V gene are LGHDT and YNNKEL (reference sequence). This CDR3 has 17 residues. V was clipped by 0 bases and J by 2 bases; unmatched bases: 10. CDR3 residues: CASSQDIVSGITYEQYF. The CDR3 region has the DNA TGTGCCAGCAGCCAAGATATTGTCAGCGGGATCACCTACGAGCAGTACTTC.

This clonotype was detected many times. The V gene is TRBV5-5, the J gene TRBJ2-1, with TRBD2 identical over 14 bases. V trimming: 2 bases; J trimming: 7 bases; junction bases outside the gene matches: 8. Germline V gene sequence: CDR1 SGHKS, CDR2 YYEKEE (reference sequence). This CDR3 spans 17 amino acids. This chain's CDR3 is CASSLGTSGSNRNEQFF. CDR3 in DNA: TGTGCCAGCAGCTTAGGGACTAGCGGGAGTAATCGGAATGAGCAGTTCTTC.

This chain joins TRBV9 and TRBJ1-5; D ambiguous. Germline-derived CDR1 and CDR2 are SGDLS and YYNGEE. This CDR3 has 12 amino acids. V dropped 0 bases and J dropped 5 bases, with 3 bases sitting between them. CDR3 residues: CASSVGDQPQHF. CDR3 DNA sequence: TGTGCCAGCAGCGTAGGGGATCAGCCCCAGCATTTT.

This clonotype was picked up a small number of times. The genes are TRBV2 and TRBJ2-7, with 10 positions matching TRBD2. CDR1 and CDR2 from the germline V gene are SNHLY and FYNNEI. The trim removed 6 bases at V and 5 bases at J, leaving 7 bases unmatched. This CDR3 has 14 amino acids. For the CDR3, the DNA is TGTGCCAGCAGGACAGCGGGAGGGAGCCACGAGCAGTACTTC. Translated, it gives CASRTAGGSHEQYF. Filled out from reference TRBV2 and TRBJ2-7, the complete variable domain reads EPEVTQTPSHQVTQMGQEVILRCVPISNHLYFYWYRQILGQKVEFLVSFYNNEISEKSEIFDDQFSVERPDGSNFTLKIRSTKLEDSAMYFCASRTAGGSHEQYFGPGTRLTVT.

This clonotype was recorded a few times. The chain carries TRBV11-2 and TRBJ2-3; D gene uncertain. Trimming shortened V by 1 base and J by 3 bases, and 14 bases separated the two germline ends. Germline V gene lookup returns CDR1 SGHAT and CDR2 FQNNGV. The CDR3 runs 16 residues. The CDR3 sequence is CASSLGAGSGTDTQYF. The DNA of the CDR3 is TGTGCCAGCAGCTTAGGGGCAGGAAGTGGAACAGATACGCAGTATTTT.

This clonotype appeared a few times. V is TRBV20-1 and J is TRBJ2-7; D remains unclear. The V gene's germline CDR1 is DFQATT and CDR2 SNEGSKA (reference sequence). The CDR3 runs to 13 residues. With 6 bases removed from V and 4 bases from J, the gap between germline ends came to 16 bases. This chain's CDR3 is CSANYLRLYEQYF. DNA for the CDR3: TGCAGTGCCAACTACCTGAGATTGTACGAGCAGTACTTC.

This clonotype occurred a few times. The V call is TRBV20-1, the J call TRBJ2-7; 13 bases agree with TRBD2. The CDR3 covers 17 residues. Germline CDR1 is DFQATT and CDR2 is SNEGSKA (reference sequence). V was pared by 0 bases and J by 3 bases, with 8 bases of the junction left unmatched. The CDR3: CSARDLAGTSGNYEQYF. For the CDR3, the DNA is TGCAGTGCTAGAGATCTCGCAGGGACTAGCGGGAACTACGAGCAGTACTTC.

This clonotype was counted many times. V usage is TRBV6-6 and J usage is TRBJ1-1; unclear D gene. The V gene lost 4 bases and the J gene lost 7 bases, with 19 bases spanning the gap. Germline-derived CDR1 and CDR2 are MNHNY and SVGAGI (reference sequence). The CDR3 extends over 15 amino acids. In nucleotides, the CDR3 is TGTGCCAGCAGTTCCCCCTACGACGGAGACCTTGAAGCTTTCTTT. Its translation is CASSSPYDGDLEAFF.

This clonotype was seen repeatedly, ten times or more. This sequence joins TRBV7-6 and TRBJ1-2, with a possible D match to TRBD1 (6 bases). V was clipped by 5 bases and J by 0 bases, with 13 bases between them. Looked up from germline, CDR1 is SGHVS and CDR2 is FNYEAQ. The CDR3 runs to 15 residues. The CDR3 region has the DNA TGTGCCAGCAGCCTCCGGGACACTTCTAACTATGGCTACACCTTC. Translating gives CASSLRDTSNYGYTF. The full variable domain, its missing parts supplied by reference TRBV7-6 and TRBJ1-2, is GAGVSQSPRYKVTKRGQDVALRCDPISGHVSLYWYRQALGQGPEFLTYFNYEAQQDKSGLPNDRFSAERPEGSISTLTIQRTEQRDSAMYRCASSLRDTSNYGYTFGSGTRLTVV.

This clonotype was observed a handful of times. The V and J genes are TRBV5-1 and TRBJ2-7; maybe TRBD1 (5 bases). Looked up from germline, CDR1 is SGHRS and CDR2 is YFSETQ. V lost 4 bases to trimming and J lost 3 bases, with 20 bases between them. The CDR3 loop spans 16 amino acids. CDR3 protein: CASSPTGDQLNYEQYF. The CDR3 DNA is TGCGCCAGCAGCCCAACAGGAGACCAACTGAACTACGAGCAGTACTTC.

The chain links TRBV12-3 or TRBV12-4 to TRBJ2-2; D possibly corresponds to TRBD2 (5 bases). The CDR3 spans 11 residues. Trimming shortened V by 8 bases and J by 7 bases, and 8 bases separated the two germline ends. The CDR3 reads CASVEGGELFF. The CDR3 DNA reads as TGTGCCAGCGTCGAGGGCGGGGAGCTGTTTTTT.

This clonotype was seen at least ten times. The gene calls are TRBV6-5 and TRBJ1-1, with 11 bases aligning to TRBD1. The CDR3 consists of 14 residues. CDR1 MNHEY and CDR2 SVGAGI come from the germline V gene. V trimming: 0 bases; J trimming: 10 bases; junction bases outside the gene matches: 4. CDR3 DNA sequence: TGTGCCAGCAGTTACTCCCAGGGACAGGGGGTAGCTTTCTTT. Translation gives CASSYSQGQGVAFF.

The chain carries TRBV6-6 and TRBJ2-3; the D gene is possibly TRBD2 (5 bases). Germline values: CDR1 MNHNY, CDR2 SVGAGI (reference sequence). The CDR3 is 14 amino acids. V was trimmed by 2 bases and J by 6 bases, leaving 12 bases between them. As DNA, the CDR3 is TGTGCCAGCAGTTACAGCGGTCGTAGGGATACGCAGTATTTT. Translated: CASSYSGRRDTQYF.

V is TRBV30 and J is TRBJ1-5, with D perhaps TRBD1 (5 bases). V lost 0 bases and J lost 0, with 9 bases in between. The CDR3 extends over 15 amino acids. Germline V lookup: CDR1 GTSNPN, CDR2 SVGIG (reference sequence). CDR3 in amino acids: CAWSVATVSNQPQHF. CDR3 sequence (DNA): TGTGCCTGGAGTGTCGCGACAGTTAGCAATCAGCCCCAGCATTTT.